This TCR beta chain was identified in a study of blood T cells in healthy people across ages. As regards this clonotype: Antigen unknown.

A J-beta primer mix and a sample-barcoded 5' primer were used in a second PCR of about 7 to 12 cycles. TCRdb redid the calling of the 5' RACE reads with MiXCR, one entry per CDR3 protein. The sample holds approximately 1.5 million distinct CDR3 sequences, approximately 39% seen once. The CDR3 is made up of 14 amino acids. V dropped 6 bases and J dropped 7; count of bases not matched to a gene: 14. CDR1 is SQVTM, CDR2 ANQGSEA, per germline. Study observations and caveats: Long-lived and aged donors differed, with more naive CD4+ cells and higher diversity in the long-lived.

The gene calls are TRBV29-1 and TRBJ1-2; TRBD1 aligns across 7 bases. Material: blood. This clonotype was sampled from a woman aged 18-29 years in good health. The CDR3 loop is CSVRQGQKGFGYTF. Here the CDR3 DNA reads TGCAGCGTCAGACAGGGACAGAAGGGTTTTGGCTACACCTTC.